One and the same sample provided the 20 T cell receptor beta chains below, sequenced in a study of blood T cell repertoires in COVID-19. The data were produced by immunoSEQ multiplex PCR, yet TCRdb's version contains in-frame clones alone and is incomplete. The table includes about 280,000 clones, approximately 84% detected once. The sequenced sample consisted of peripheral blood. The receptors shown here come from a woman aged 25 to 39 who had recovered from COVID-19.

This chain connects TRBV5-1 to TRBJ1-6, with D perhaps TRBD1 (6 bases). V lost 4 bases and J lost 8, with 13 bases in between. The CDR3 contains 14 residues. Germline-derived CDR1 and CDR2 are SGHRS and YFSETQ. CDR3 amino acids: CASSPRRTDSPLHF. In DNA, the CDR3 is TGCGCCAGCAGCCCACGAAGGACAGATTCACCCCTCCACTTT.

This chain links TRBV7-2 with TRBJ1-6; TRBD1 matches at 10 bases. Germline V gene sequence: CDR1 SGHTA, CDR2 FQGNSA. The CDR3 runs 14 residues. The V and J ends lost 5 bases and 10 bases, in that order; junction bases with no gene match: 5. CDR3 protein: CASSPRDRGSPLHF. DNA of the CDR3: TGTGCCAGCAGCCCCCGGGACAGGGGCTCACCCCTCCACTTT.

The J gene is TRBJ2-7, the V gene TRBV7-9, with D possibly being TRBD2 (6 bases). Trimming removed 7 bases at V and 3 bases at J, with 13 bases between. The germline V gene has CDR1 SEHNR and CDR2 FQNEAQ (reference sequence). The CDR3 consists of 13 residues. CDR3 bases: TGTGCCAGCACCACTCGGGGGAACTACGAGCAGTACTTC. This codes for CASTTRGNYEQYF.

The rearrangement links TRBV6-5 to TRBJ1-1; D perhaps matches TRBD1 (6 bases). Germline CDR1 is MNHEY and CDR2 is SVGAGI. CDR3 length equals 16 residues. Trimming removed 2 bases at V and 1 base at J, with 14 bases between. The CDR3, as DNA: TGTGCCAGCAGTTACGATCGGGCGGGGGCGAACACTGAAGCTTTCTTT. Encoded protein: CASSYDRAGANTEAFF.

The rearrangement links TRBV21-1 to TRBJ1-4; the table calls TRBD1, which could not be checked here. TRBV21-1 is classified as a pseudogene. This CDR3 has 12 amino acids. CDR3 protein: CVTTDLNEKLFF. In DNA form, the CDR3 reads TGTGTCACGACAGATCTTAATGAAAAACTGTTTTTT.

The chain employs TRBV2 and TRBJ2-4; D not resolved. Looked up from germline, CDR1 is SNHLY and CDR2 is FYNNEI. The CDR3 length is 13 residues. The V end was cut by 8 bases, the J end by 6 bases, with 14 bases between. DNA for the CDR3: TGTGCCAGCGTTCAGGATTTGGGAAACATTCAGTACTTC. Its translation is CASVQDLGNIQYF. The whole variable domain, filled in from reference TRBV2 and TRBJ2-4, reads EPEVTQTPSHQVTQMGQEVILRCVPISNHLYFYWYRQILGQKVEFLVSFYNNEISEKSEIFDDQFSVERPDGSNFTLKIRSTKLEDSAMYFCASVQDLGNIQYFGAGTRLSVL.

The chain recombines TRBV5-1 with TRBJ2-1; 9 nucleotides match TRBD1. The V and J ends lost 4 bases and 5 bases, in that order; junction bases with no gene match: 10. CDR3 size: 16 residues. Germline assignment: CDR1 SGHRS and CDR2 YFSETQ. DNA of the CDR3: TGCGCCAGCAGCGCGGGCGGGACAGGGAGGGACAATGAGCAGTTCTTC. Protein sequence: CASSAGGTGRDNEQFF.

The chain carries TRBV5-4 and TRBJ2-5, with D tentatively TRBD2 (5 bases). The CDR3 spans 14 residues. V was pared by 4 bases and J by 10 bases, with 20 bases between. Germline assignment: CDR1 SGHNT and CDR2 YYREEE (reference sequence). The CDR3 loop is CASSRPGAGPGQYF. DNA of the CDR3: TGTGCCAGCAGCCGACCCGGCGCGGGCCCAGGCCAGTACTTC.

This clone was picked up a small number of times. CDR3: CASSQIQGGTEAFF. CDR3 in DNA: TGCGCCAGCAGCCAAATCCAGGGGGGAACTGAAGCTTTCTTT. The chain combines TRBV5-1 with TRBJ1-1, with 7 nucleotides matching TRBD1. Germline trimming cut 4 bases from V and 5 bases from J; bases unmatched to any gene: 8. CDR3 length: 14 residues. Germline lookup yields CDR1 SGHRS and CDR2 YFSETQ. Complete variable domain (other parts from reference TRBV5-1 and TRBJ1-1): KAGVTQTPRYLIKTRGQQVTLSCSPISGHRSVSWYQQTPGQGLQFLFEYFSETQRNKGNFPGRFSGRQFSNSRSEMNVSTLELGDSALYLCASSQIQGGTEAFFGQGTRLTVV.

The J gene is TRBJ2-1, the V gene TRBV6-6; 10 bases agree with TRBD2. The V and J ends lost 6 bases and 12 bases, in that order; junction bases with no gene match: 20. CDR1 MNHNY and CDR2 SVGAGI come from the germline V gene (reference sequence). The CDR3 extends over 17 amino acids. CDR3 sequence reads: CASSRAPPAGGGWVQFF. The CDR3, as DNA: TGTGCCAGCAGCCGAGCCCCTCCAGCGGGGGGGGGATGGGTGCAGTTCTTC.

CDR3 nucleotide sequence: TGTGCCTGGAGCATAACCCGGGACAGCTACGAGCAGTACTTC. Translated, it gives CAWSITRDSYEQYF. The chain is built from TRBV30 and TRBJ2-7, with 7 bases fitting TRBD1. CDR3 length: 14 amino acids. After removal of 3 bases from V and 3 bases from J, the junction contained 8 bases not matched to a gene. Germline CDR1 is GTSNPN and CDR2 is SVGIG (reference sequence).

This clone was detected only a few times. This chain uses TRBV30 with TRBJ2-1; weak D call: TRBD1 (5 bases). With 3 bases removed from V and 14 bases from J, the gap between germline ends came to 20 bases. CDR3 size: 13 residues. Per the germline V gene, CDR1 is GTSNPN and CDR2 is SVGIG (reference sequence). The CDR3 nucleotides read TGTGCCTGGAGCGAGGACCAAATCCTAGGGGAGTTCTTC. It encodes CAWSEDQILGEFF.

V is TRBV18 and J is TRBJ2-7; TRBD2 matches 12 bases. Germline V CDR1 and CDR2: KGHSH, LQKENI. The CDR3 has 16 residues. With 3 bases clipped from V and 3 bases from J, the junction kept 6 bases outside the gene matches. In DNA, the CDR3 is TGTGCCAGCTCACCTCCGACTAGCGGGGGTATCTACGAGCAGTACTTC. Translation gives CASSPPTSGGIYEQYF.

As for this clone: Other DNA sequences in this specimen translate into the identical CDR3. The chain joins TRBV4-3 to TRBJ2-3, with 7 bases fitting TRBD2. The J segment lost 4 bases and the V segment lost 1 base, leaving 2 bases of the junction unmatched. Per the germline V gene, CDR1 is LGHNA and CDR2 is YSLEER. The CDR3 sequence is 14 residues long. The CDR3 loop is CASSQAGGADTQYF. The CDR3 DNA follows: TGCGCCAGCAGCCAAGCTGGGGGGGCAGATACGCAGTATTTT.

The V gene is TRBV3-1 (or the pseudogene TRBV3-2), the J gene TRBJ2-1; 7 bases fit TRBD1. The CDR3 has 15 residues. The ends lost 4 bases at V and 7 bases at J; junction bases unmatched: 10. Per the germline V gene, CDR1 is LGHDT and CDR2 is YNNKEL (reference sequence). The chain's CDR3 is CASSLTGLSGNEQFF. CDR3 coding DNA: TGTGCCAGCAGCCTGACAGGGCTAAGTGGTAATGAGCAGTTCTTC.

The V and J genes are TRBV4-3 and TRBJ2-2; 8 positions agree with TRBD1. V gave up 4 bases and J gave up 6 bases; unmatched junction bases: 4. CDR3 length equals 14 residues. Germline assignment: CDR1 LGHNA and CDR2 YSLEER. CDR3 region: CASSPRDRSGELFF. The DNA of the CDR3 is TGCGCCAGCAGCCCCCGGGACAGGTCCGGGGAGCTGTTTTTT.

The chain links TRBV28 to TRBJ1-2; D gene unclear. V lost 5 bases, J lost 7 bases, and 11 bases lay in between. Looked up from germline, CDR1 is MDHEN and CDR2 is SYDVKM. CDR3 length: 12 amino acids. DNA of the CDR3: TGTGCCAGCAGTCTTAATGGGAGTGGCTACACCTTC. Translated: CASSLNGSGYTF.

The chain employs TRBV10-1 and TRBJ2-5, with a weak D call TRBD2 (5 bases). The CDR3 is 12 residues long. Trimming removed 6 bases from V and 5 bases from J, with 10 bases in between. Germline CDR1 is WNHNN and CDR2 is SYGVQD (reference sequence). CDR3 sequence (DNA): TGCGCCAGCAGGGCCCCGGGGGAGACCCAGTACTTC. Translating it yields CASRAPGETQYF.

The rearrangement links TRBV18 to TRBJ2-1; D might be TRBD1 (5 bases). The CDR3 is 15 residues long. The germline V gene encodes CDR1 KGHSH and CDR2 LQKENI. Trimming pared 6 bases from V and 5 bases from J, leaving 17 bases between. The CDR3: CASSLALRTHNEQFF. The CDR3 DNA sequence: TGTGCCAGCTCCCTTGCCCTGAGGACACACAATGAGCAGTTCTTC.

A few counts support this clone. The chain joins TRBV30 to TRBJ1-5, with a possible D match to TRBD1 (6 bases). In germline, CDR1 is GTSNPN, CDR2 SVGIG (reference sequence). The CDR3 has 12 residues. Deletions cut 4 bases from V and 4 bases from J, with 8 bases between. Here the CDR3 reads CAWNRANQPQHF. The CDR3 coding sequence is TGTGCCTGGAACAGGGCGAATCAGCCCCAGCATTTT.